One T cell receptor (beta chain) is described in this entry. What it recognizes is unknown. The sample is drawn from a study of cytomegalovirus exposure and HLA in healthy donors. The primer mix had 60 Vbeta and 13 Jbeta primers. Profiled with immunoSEQ multiplex PCR; TCRdb holds only in-frame clones, not every one. Here the sample spans about 170,000 clones, approximately 72% being singletons. Points from the study as a whole: Within an earlier analysis, most TCR beta V segments proved productive either about 87% or about 30% of the time. Reported results showed that the classifier diagnosed cytomegalovirus status with high specificity and sensitivity. The availability of immune exposure information extended only to CMV serostatus.

This clonotype originated in a human donor in good health. Sequenced: PBMCs.

In DNA, the CDR3 is TGTGCCAGCAGTCATAGGACAGCCTATGGCTACACCTTC. Translation: CASSHRTAYGYTF. V usage is TRBV2 and J usage is TRBJ1-2, with D possibly matching TRBD1 (6 bases). This CDR3 is built from 13 residues. V lost 5 bases and J 4 bases, leaving 11 bases between the germline ends. Germline assignment: CDR1 SNHLY and CDR2 FYNNEI.